The 5 T cell receptor beta chains presented below share a single source sample, sequenced in a study of blood T cell repertoires in COVID-19. Generated by immunoSEQ multiplex PCR, the TCRdb table keeps only in-frame clones and is missing some. The data contain 150,000 to 200,000 clones, more than 65% of them singletons. Sequencing was done on a sample of PBMCs or T cells enriched from blood (not recorded which). These TCRs come from a woman aged 50 to 60 with acute COVID-19.

The gene calls are TRBV3-1 (or the pseudogene TRBV3-2) and TRBJ1-4; D gene unclear. V was trimmed by 4 bases and J by 14 bases, leaving 14 bases between them. Per germline, CDR1 LGHDT and CDR2 YNNKEL (reference sequence). The CDR3 is made up of 12 amino acids. The CDR3 loop is CASSLGQVDLFF. CDR3 nucleotides: TGTGCCAGCAGCCTTGGGCAGGTTGACCTGTTTTTT.

The J gene is TRBJ2-5, the V gene TRBV18; D not resolved. The V gene's germline CDR1 is KGHSH and CDR2 LQKENI. The CDR3 length is 14 residues. The ends were cut back, 5 bases at V and 1 base at J, with 11 bases in the middle. CDR3 bases: TGTGCCAGCTCAACTTCAGGCGTCCAAGAGACCCAGTACTTC. Its translation is CASSTSGVQETQYF. Variable domain in full (rest from reference TRBV18 and TRBJ2-5): NAGVMQNPRHLVRRRGQEARLRCSPMKGHSHVYWYRQLPEEGLKFMVYLQKENIIDESGMPKERFSAEFPKEGPSILRIQQVVRGDSAAYFCASSTSGVQETQYFGPGTRLLVL.

In its sample, this clone was seen a few times. V gene TRBV6-4 combines with J gene TRBJ2-1; 11 positions match TRBD1. The trim removed 2 bases at V and 6 bases at J, leaving 6 bases unmatched. Germline V CDR1 and CDR2: MRHNA, SNTAGT. The CDR3 is 16 residues long. The CDR3 spells CASSDDGTGGINEQFF. CDR3 in DNA: TGTGCCAGCAGTGACGATGGGACAGGGGGGATCAATGAGCAGTTCTTC.

The chain has TRBV6-5 and TRBJ1-4; 10 bases fit TRBD1. This CDR3 region has 14 residues. CDR1 MNHEY and CDR2 SVGAGI come from the germline V gene. V trimming: 5 bases; J trimming: 7 bases; junction bases outside the gene matches: 4. The CDR3 DNA reads TGTGCCAGCAGTCGACAGGGGGCTGGTGAAAAACTGTTTTTT. Protein: CASSRQGAGEKLFF.

The rearrangement joins TRBV6-4 to TRBJ2-1; 9 nucleotides align to TRBD2. Germline V gene sequence: CDR1 MRHNA, CDR2 SNTAGT. The CDR3 runs 15 residues. The trim removed 2 bases at V and 5 bases at J, leaving 4 bases unmatched. CDR3 DNA: TGTGCCAGCAGTGACGGCAGCGGGGGGAACAATGAGCAGTTCTTC. Translated: CASSDGSGGNNEQFF.